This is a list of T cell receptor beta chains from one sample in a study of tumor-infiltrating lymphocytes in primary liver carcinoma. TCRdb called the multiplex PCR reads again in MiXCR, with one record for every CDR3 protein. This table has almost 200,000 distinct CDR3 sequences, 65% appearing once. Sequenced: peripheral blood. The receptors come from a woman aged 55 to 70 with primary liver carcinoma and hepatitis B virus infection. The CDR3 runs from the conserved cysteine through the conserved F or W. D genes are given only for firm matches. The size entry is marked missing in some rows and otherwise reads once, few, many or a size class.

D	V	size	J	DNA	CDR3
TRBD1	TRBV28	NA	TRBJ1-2	TGTGCCAGCAACCCACACTCTGACAGGGGTGACGGCTACACCTTC	CASNPHSDRGDGYTF
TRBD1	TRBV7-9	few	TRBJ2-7	TGTGCCAGCAGCCCCCGGGACAGGGCGAAGCAGTACTTC	CASSPRDRAKQYF
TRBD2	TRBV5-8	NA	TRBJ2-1	TGTCCCAGCAGCTTGCCGGCGGGAGCTCCCAAGTACAATGAGCAGTTCTTC	CPSSLPAGAPKYNEQFF
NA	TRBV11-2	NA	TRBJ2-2	TGTGCCAGCAGCTTGTCCGTACCGAAAGAGGGGACGGTGTCTTTT	CASSLSVPKEGTVSF
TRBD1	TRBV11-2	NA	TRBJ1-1	TGTACCAGCAGCTTAGACCCGACAGGGCTAGCTGAAGCTTTCTTT	CTSSLDPTGLAEAFF
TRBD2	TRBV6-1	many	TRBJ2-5	TGTGCCAGCAGTGGAGGTAGGACTAGCGCCGTACAAGAGACCCAGTACTTC	CASSGGRTSAVQETQYF
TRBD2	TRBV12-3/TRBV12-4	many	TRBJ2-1	TGTGCCAGCAGTCGAGGACTAGCGGGAGATTCGGATGAGCAGTTCTTC	CASSRGLAGDSDEQFF
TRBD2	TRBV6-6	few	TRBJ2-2	TGTGCCAGCAGGGGGGGGGACTTAAACACCGGGGAGCTGTTTTTT	CASRGGDLNTGELFF
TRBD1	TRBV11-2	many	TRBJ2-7	TGTGCCAGCAGTTTACAGGGGGCCTACGAGCAGTACTTC	CASSLQGAYEQYF
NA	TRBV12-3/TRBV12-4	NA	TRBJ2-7	TGTGACAGCAGTCTGGGAGGACAGCCCTACGAGCAGTACTTC	CDSSLGGQPYEQYF
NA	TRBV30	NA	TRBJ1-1	TGTGCCTGGAGTGCGACAGTCTTGAACACTGAAGCTTTCTTT	CAWSATVLNTEAFF
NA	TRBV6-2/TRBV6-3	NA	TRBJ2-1	TGTGCCAGCAGTTACGGAGGGTCCACCAATGAGCAGTTCTTC	CASSYGGSTNEQFF
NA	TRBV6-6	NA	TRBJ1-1	TGTGCCAGCACCAACCTGGGGACCGGCACTGAAGCTTTCTTT	CASTNLGTGTEAFF
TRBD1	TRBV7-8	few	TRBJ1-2	TGTGCCAGCAGCTTAGACCCGGACAGGGGTAGCTACACCTTC	CASSLDPDRGSYTF
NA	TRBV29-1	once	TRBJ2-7	TGCTGCGTTGAAGTAGGGCGGGGCCCGGGCGAGCTGTACTTC	CCVEVGRGPGELYF
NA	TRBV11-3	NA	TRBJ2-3	TGTACCAGCAGCCAACAGGGTTCGACCGCAGATACGCAGTATTTT	CTSSQQGSTADTQYF
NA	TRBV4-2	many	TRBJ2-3	TGTGCCAGCAGCCAAGATCTAGGTGGCGGCACAGATACGCAGTATTTT	CASSQDLGGGTDTQYF
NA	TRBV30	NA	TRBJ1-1	TGTGCCTGGAACCGTGGTGTCTCGGCTTTCTTT	CAWNRGVSAFF
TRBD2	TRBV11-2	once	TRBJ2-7	TGTGCCAGCAGCTTAGATAGGGGACTAGTTCCGGGGCAGTATTTC	CASSLDRGLVPGQYF
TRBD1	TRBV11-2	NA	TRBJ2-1	TGTGCCAACAGCCGGCTAAACTACAGGGGAAATGAGCAGTCCTTC	CANSRLNYRGNEQSF
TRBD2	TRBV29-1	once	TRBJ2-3	TGCATCGTTGAAGGGCCAGCGGGGGCTAACACAGATACGCAGTATTTT	CIVEGPAGANTDTQYF
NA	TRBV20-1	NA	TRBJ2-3	TGCAGTGCTAGAGCCCCTGGGAGCACAGATACGCAGTATTTT	CSARAPGSTDTQYF
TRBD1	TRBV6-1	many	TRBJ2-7	TGTGCCAGCAGCCGGGGACAGTCAGACTACGAGCAGTACTTC	CASSRGQSDYEQYF
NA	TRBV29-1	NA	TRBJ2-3	TGCAGCGCTCTGGGGAGTCCCACAGATACGCAGTATTTT	CSALGSPTDTQYF
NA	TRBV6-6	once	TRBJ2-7	TGTGCCAGCAGTCAGCAAGGCCCCCCCGGGATTAGCGACTTC	CASSQQGPPGISDF
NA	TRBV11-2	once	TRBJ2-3	TGTACCAGCAGCCCAGAACGAGCGGTTGGCACAGATACGCAGTATTTT	CTSSPERAVGTDTQYF
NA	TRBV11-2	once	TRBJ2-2	TGTGCCGGCAGCTTAGGTGGCGGCGCGAACACAGGGGAGCTGTTTTTT	CAGSLGGGANTGELFF
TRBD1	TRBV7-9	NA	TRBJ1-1	TGTGTCAGCAGCTCCTGGACAGGGGGAGAGGTTGAAGCTTTCTTT	CVSSSWTGGEVEAFF
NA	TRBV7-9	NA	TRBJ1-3	TGTGCCAGCAGCCCAGGGAACTCTGGAAACACCATATATTTT	CASSPGNSGNTIYF
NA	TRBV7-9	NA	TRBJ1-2	TGTGCCAGCAGCTCTTCAGGCCGGGGAGCCGCGGCTGGCTACACCTTC	CASSSSGRGAAAGYTF
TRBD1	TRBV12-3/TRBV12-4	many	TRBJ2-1	TGTGCCAGCAGTTCACCGACAGGGCACGAGCAGTTCTTC	CASSSPTGHEQFF
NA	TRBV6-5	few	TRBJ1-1	TGTGCCAGCAGTTACTCGATTGGGGGTGGAGCTGAGGCTTTCTTT	CASSYSIGGGAEAFF
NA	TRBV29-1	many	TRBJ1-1	TGCAGCGTTGACATACGAAACAATGGAGCTTTCTTT	CSVDIRNNGAFF
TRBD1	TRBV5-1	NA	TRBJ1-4	TGCGCCAGCAGCTTGAAGAGACAGGGACGTGAAAAACTGTTTTTT	CASSLKRQGREKLFF
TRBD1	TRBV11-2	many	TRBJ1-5	TGTGCCAGCAGCCCCGGGACAGGGTACCAGCCCCAGCATTTT	CASSPGTGYQPQHF
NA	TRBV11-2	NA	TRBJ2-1	TGTGCCAGCAGCCCTACAACGAATGATCAATTCTTC	CASSPTTNDQFF
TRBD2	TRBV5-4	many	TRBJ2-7	TGTGCCAGCAGCTTGTCCGATAGCGGGGTTCACTACGAGCAGTACTTC	CASSLSDSGVHYEQYF
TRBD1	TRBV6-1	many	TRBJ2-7	TGTGCCAGCAGAGACCGGGACAGCCTCTCCTACGAGCAGTACTTC	CASRDRDSLSYEQYF
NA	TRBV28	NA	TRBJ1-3	TGTGCTAGCAGTTCACAAACAGGGTTGGGTGGAAACACCATATATTTT	CASSSQTGLGGNTIYF
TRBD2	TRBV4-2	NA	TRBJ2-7	TGTGCCAGCAGCCAAGTCGTGGGACTAGCGGGGAAGGAAGAGTACGATCAGTACTTC	CASSQVVGLAGKEEYDQYF
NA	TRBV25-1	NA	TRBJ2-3	TGTGCCAGCTGTGAGGCCGCGGGCTACACAGATACGCAGTATTTT	CASCEAAGYTDTQYF
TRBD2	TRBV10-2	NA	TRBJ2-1	TGCGCCAGCAGGGGCGGTCGAGGGACCACTGGGACTAGCGGGAGTGGGGCCTACAATGAGCATTTCTTC	CASRGGRGTTGTSGSGAYNEHFF
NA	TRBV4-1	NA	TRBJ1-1	TGCACCAACAGCCACACACAGGGCGGCCGGACTGAAGCTTTCTTT	CTNSHTQGGRTEAFF
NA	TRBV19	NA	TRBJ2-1	TGTGCCAGTAGTTCCTTCTATTCCTACAATGAGCAGTTCTTC	CASSSFYSYNEQFF
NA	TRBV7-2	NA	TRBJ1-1	TGTGCCAGCAGCTTAAGTGTGGAGGGTTTAAGAGCTTTCTTT	CASSLSVEGLRAFF
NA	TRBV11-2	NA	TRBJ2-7	TGTGCCAGCAGCTTAGTGTGGGGAGACGGTTCCTACGGGCAGTACTTC	CASSLVWGDGSYGQYF
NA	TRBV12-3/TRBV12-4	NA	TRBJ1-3	TGTGCCAGCACCTGGGACCTTCGGGAAGGGGATGACACCATATATTTT	CASTWDLREGDDTIYF
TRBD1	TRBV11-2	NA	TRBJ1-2	TGTGTCAGCAGCTTAGATCAGGGGACAGCCTACACCTTC	CVSSLDQGTAYTF
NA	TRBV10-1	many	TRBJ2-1	TGCGCCAGCAGTGGCAGCTCCTACAATGAGCAGTTCTTC	CASSGSSYNEQFF
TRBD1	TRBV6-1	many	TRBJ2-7	TGTGCCAGCACCCGCGCAGGGGGCTCCTACGAGCAGTACTTC	CASTRAGGSYEQYF